This T cell receptor beta chain is drawn from a study of stem cell transplantation in POMP-related autoinflammatory disease. Findings and caveats of the study: Unique TRB V-J gene pairings were limited in number in patients with PRAID.

CDR1 and CDR2 (germline): SEHNR, FQNEAQ (reference sequence). This CDR3 spans 13 amino acids. V was cut by 3 bases and J by 0 bases, with 5 bases left in between. This clone was seen only once. The antigen is not known. TCRdb keeps only in-frame clones here, not all; method: immunoSEQ multiplex PCR. The top ten clones hold 13% of a sample with around 9,000 clones, around 90% of them seen once. Prominent immunodeficiency with autoinflammation defined PRAID. The input for sequencing was CD8+ T cells from PBMCs, taken after stem cell transplantation. The chain couples TRBV7-9 to TRBJ1-1; D remains unclear. This receptor was obtained from a human patient with POMP-related autoinflammation and immune dysregulation (PRAID). Part of the T cell pool may stem from the graft donor. The CDR3 here is CASSFPLNTEAFF. CDR3 bases: TGTGCCAGCAGCTTCCCATTGAACACTGAAGCTTTCTTT.